The rows below give T cell receptor beta chains drawn from one sample of a study of circulating and synovial CD4+ cells in juvenile arthritis. The table came from immunoSEQ multiplex PCR; TCRdb's copy has only in-frame clones and leaves some out. The data contain some 33,000 clones, roughly 94% of them singletons. The sequenced sample consisted of CD4+ T cells from blood. The receptors were gathered from a human donor with juvenile idiopathic arthritis. Each CDR3 is given with its conserved first and last residue.

V gene,J gene,CDR3 length,CDR3 protein
TRBV4-2,TRBJ2-7,18,CASSARGETDLVVDEQYF
TRBV14,TRBJ1-1,14,CASSPGTGGFRAFF
TRBV5-5,.,13,CASSLQGLHEQYF
TRBV6-1,TRBJ1-6,17,CASSDGLQVPSNSPLHF
TRBV5-1,TRBJ1-5,14,CVSSTGQGNQPQHF
TRBV11-3,TRBJ2-1,17,CASSLKRGGGAYNEQFF
TRBV18,TRBJ1-5,16,CASSLGTGDSNQPQHF
TRBV19,TRBJ2-3,14,CASSLGQYTDTQYF
TRBV4-3,TRBJ2-7,17,CASSLTVLAGGVYEQYF
TRBV5-1,TRBJ1-2,11,CASSLNEGATF
TRBV18,TRBJ2-7,15,CASSPTRGGSYEQYF
TRBV4-1,TRBJ2-2,16,CASSQAGGSKTGELFF
TRBV7-9,TRBJ2-3,16,CASSFVPGGGTDTQYF
TRBV15,TRBJ1-5,15,CATSRVDRDDQPQHF
TRBV5-5,TRBJ2-1,15,CASSLEQGTYNEQFF
TRBV2,TRBJ1-5,16,CASATGSRTKNQPQHF
TRBV30,TRBJ2-5,12,CAWSVRVETQYF
TRBV10-3,TRBJ2-2,14,CATMTGGGTGELFF
TRBV5-6,TRBJ1-4,15,CASSLYWDSTGKLFF
TRBV5-4,TRBJ2-1,20,CASSSVPGTSGGSSYNEQFF
TRBV7-2,TRBJ1-2,14,CASSPNDGNYGYTF
TRBV4-1,TRBJ2-1,15,CASSPRDRGTDEQFF
TRBV25-1,TRBJ1-4,14,CASSESLRDEKLFF
TRBV29-1,TRBJ1-3,13,CSVEGQSGNTIYF
TRBV6-1,TRBJ1-1,17,CASSGRQGIDSNTEAFF
TRBV19,TRBJ2-3,18,CASSPHSTAGGAGDTQYF
TRBV5-4,TRBJ1-2,13,CASSLGGNYGYTF
TRBV5-1,TRBJ1-6,16,CASSLAGTGHNSPLHF
TRBV21-1,TRBJ2-2,18,CASSKPKRDRGNTGELFF
TRBV4-2,TRBJ1-2,15,CASSQGPGARYGYTF
TRBV2,TRBJ2-3,14,CAFSAAGNTDTQYF
TRBV11-3,TRBJ2-7,15,CASSLGWTGEDEQYF
TRBV4-3,TRBJ2-3,15,CASSQYKGGADTQYF
TRBV6-5,TRBJ1-6,15,CASTLKRTGGSPLHF
TRBV9,TRBJ1-6,15,CASSVGRTYNSPLHF
TRBV6-1,TRBJ2-5,13,CASSRGGQETQYF
TRBV6-1,TRBJ1-3,15,CASSEGDSPSIPIYF
TRBV7-2,TRBJ2-5,14,CASRRGQGIETQYF
TRBV5-4,TRBJ2-5,14,CASSIGLAHETQYF
TRBV6-1,TRBJ2-3,15,CASSSGTGPTDTQYF
TRBV4-1,TRBJ2-7,18,CASSLRTSGGQSSYEQYF
TRBV5-1,TRBJ1-1,14,CASSLYGQNTEAFF
TRBV11-1,TRBJ1-2,15,CASSLVAGGGYGYTF
TRBV29-1,TRBJ1-2,14,CSVNKGVPNYGYTF
TRBV6-1,TRBJ1-1,16,CASSEYKGSKNTEAFF
TRBV4-1,TRBJ1-6,18,CASSQERGRGQGHSPLHF
TRBV5-4,TRBJ1-2,15,CASSHDGGRYYGYTF
TRBV6-1,TRBJ2-7,15,CASRRQASDSYEQYF